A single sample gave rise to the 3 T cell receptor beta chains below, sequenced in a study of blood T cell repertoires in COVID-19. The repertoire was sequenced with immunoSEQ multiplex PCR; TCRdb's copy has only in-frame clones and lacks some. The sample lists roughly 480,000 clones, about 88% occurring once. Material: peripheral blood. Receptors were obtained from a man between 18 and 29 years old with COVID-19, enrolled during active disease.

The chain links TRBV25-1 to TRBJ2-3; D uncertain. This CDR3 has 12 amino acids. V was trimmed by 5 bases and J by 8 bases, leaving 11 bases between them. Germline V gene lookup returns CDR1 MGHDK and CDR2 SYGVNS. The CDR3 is CASSTDSGTQYF. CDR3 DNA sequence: TGTGCCAGCAGTACCGACTCTGGTACGCAGTATTTT.

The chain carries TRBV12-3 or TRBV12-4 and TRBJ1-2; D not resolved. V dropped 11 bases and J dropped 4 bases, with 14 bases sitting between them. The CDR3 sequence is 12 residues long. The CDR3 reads CAVGTGSYGYTF. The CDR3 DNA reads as TGTGCCGTGGGCACTGGCTCCTATGGCTACACCTTC.

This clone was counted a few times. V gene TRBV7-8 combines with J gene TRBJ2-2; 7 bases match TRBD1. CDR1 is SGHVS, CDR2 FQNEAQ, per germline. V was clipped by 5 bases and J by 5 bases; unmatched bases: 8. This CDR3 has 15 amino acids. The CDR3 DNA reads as TGTGCCAGCAGCCTACAGACAGGGAATACCGGGGAGCTGTTTTTT. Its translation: CASSLQTGNTGELFF.